This section outlines one T cell receptor (beta chain) sequence together with its context. Germline CDR1 and CDR2: WNHNN and SYGVQD (reference sequence). CDR3 length: 14 residues. V lost 5 bases, J lost 1 base, and 4 bases stayed unmatched. The sample belongs to a study of blood T cell repertoires in COVID-19. Study summary: The United States, Italy and Spain were the sources of the acute and convalescent COVID-19 samples. The analysed material was cDNA or gDNA that came from T cells, B-cell-depleted T cells, or PBMCs.

How the authors handled the data: Amplified reference gene primers provided the basis for estimating nucleated cell counts. Sequenced by immunoSEQ multiplex PCR; TCRdb stores in-frame clones only, minus some. The DNA gave D and trimming, while V, J and clone size come from that table. The table lists 190,000 or so clones, about 82% of them singletons. Material for sequencing was peripheral blood. The sequence came from a man between 60 and 70 years old with COVID-19, enrolled during active disease. The V and J genes are TRBV10-1 and TRBJ1-1, with 7 bases lining up with TRBD1. The CDR3 region has the DNA TGCGCCAGCAGTCCGGACAGGACGAACACTGAAGCTTTCTTT. Translated, it gives CASSPDRTNTEAFF.